This T cell receptor beta chain was found in a study of cytomegalovirus exposure and HLA in healthy donors. At the level of the study: The study placed 70% to 85% of its 350 to 400 genotyped donors in the Caucasian-associated ancestry cluster. Study-wide points: The authors reported that TCR beta sequences could predict HLA-A and HLA-B alleles. These predictions were accurate for most subjects in the first cohort. Most likely, a cluster of highly shared sequence variants arose as a sequencing artifact.

There were likely unrecorded immune exposures, though donors were nominally healthy when sampled. Trimming cost V 7 bases and J 2 bases; bases outside gene matches: 10. This CDR3 has 15 residues. CDR1 is LNHDA and CDR2 is SQIVND in the germline V gene (reference sequence). With 60 Vbeta and 13 Jbeta primers, the PCR was carried out. The table came from immunoSEQ multiplex PCR; TCRdb's copy has only in-frame clones and leaves some out. The profile covers 90,000 to 150,000 clones, with under 85% appearing a single time and about 6% taken by the ten largest. Note on this clone: Its antigen is undetermined.

Sequenced: PBMCs. The sequence derives from a man younger than 30 in good health and CMV-seropositive. The rearrangement joins TRBV19 to TRBJ1-2; 7 nucleotides match TRBD1. CDR3 nucleotides: TGTGCCAGTACCCTCGGGGACAGACGAAACTATGGCTACACCTTC. As protein: CASTLGDRRNYGYTF.